The 15 T cell receptor beta chains below were found in one sample sequenced in a study of identical twins. From the 5' RACE reads, TCRdb called clonotypes with MiXCR, one entry per CDR3 protein. The sample has fewer than 550,000 distinct CDR3 sequences, roughly an eighth seen once. In addition, the sample was reused for a study of yellow fever vaccine responses in identical twins.

What was sequenced was CD4+ T cells sorted from blood. Receptors originate from a woman aged 18-29 years in good health.

This clonotype was seen at least ten times. This chain links TRBV6-5 with TRBJ2-2; D remains unclear. The germline gives CDR1 MNHEY, CDR2 SVGAGI. Trimming removed 0 bases at V and 4 bases at J, with 9 bases between. The CDR3 covers 15 residues. CDR3 sequence: CASSYSITVTGELFF. CDR3 nucleotides: TGTGCCAGCAGTTACTCGATAACCGTCACCGGGGAGCTGTTTTTT.

This clonotype was observed a handful of times. The V and J genes are TRBV20-1 and TRBJ1-5, with D possibly matching TRBD1 (5 bases). CDR3 length: 15 amino acids. V was trimmed by 0 bases and J by 4 bases, leaving 13 bases between them. In germline, CDR1 is DFQATT, CDR2 SNEGSKA (reference sequence). The chain's CDR3 is CSARDGAQNNQPQHF. For the CDR3, the DNA is TGCAGTGCTAGAGATGGGGCACAAAATAATCAGCCCCAGCATTTT.

The chain combines TRBV9 with TRBJ2-3; D remains unclear. Germline V gene sequence: CDR1 SGDLS, CDR2 YYNGEE. V was pared by 4 bases and J by 2 bases, with 11 bases between. This CDR3 comprises 14 residues. Written as DNA, the CDR3 is TGTGCCAGCAGCCCCCGAGCAGTCACAGATACGCAGTATTTT. This sequence encodes CASSPRAVTDTQYF. Full variable domain (remainder filled in from reference TRBV9 and TRBJ2-3): DSGVTQTPKHLITATGQRVTLRCSPRSGDLSVYWYQQSLDQGLQFLIQYYNGEERAKGNILERFSAQQFPDLHSELNLSSLELGDSALYFCASSPRAVTDTQYFGPGTRLTVL.

CDR3 loop: CASSGTGRSYEQYF. For the CDR3, the DNA is TGTGCCAGCAGCGGGACAGGGAGGTCCTACGAGCAGTACTTC. This sequence joins TRBV5-6 and TRBJ2-7, with TRBD1 matching over 9 bases. Germline CDR1 and CDR2: SGHDT and YYEEEE. The CDR3 spans 14 residues. The J segment lost 1 base and the V segment lost 4 bases, leaving 3 bases of the junction unmatched. Full variable domain (outside the CDR3, taken from reference TRBV5-6 and TRBJ2-7): DAGVTQSPTHLIKTRGQQVTLRCSPKSGHDTVSWYQQALGQGPQFIFQYYEEEERQRGNFPDRFSGHQFPNYSSELNVNALLLGDSALYLCASSGTGRSYEQYFGPGTRLTVT.

The chain has TRBV7-9 and TRBJ2-1, with 9 bases identical to TRBD1. V lost 4 bases, J lost 5 bases, and 6 bases stayed unmatched. Germline values: CDR1 SEHNR, CDR2 FQNEAQ (reference sequence). The CDR3 is 15 residues long. In DNA form, the CDR3 reads TGTGCCAGCAGCTCCTCCGGGACAGGGAACAATGAGCAGTTCTTC. This sequence encodes CASSSSGTGNNEQFF.

The chain couples TRBV20-1 to TRBJ2-1; 10 bases are shared with TRBD2. Germline V gene data show CDR1 as DFQATT and CDR2 as SNEGSKA (reference sequence). The CDR3 consists of 16 residues. After removal of 0 bases from V and 7 bases from J, the junction contained 9 bases not matched to a gene. CDR3 sequence: CSARDLIAGGGNEQFF. The CDR3 DNA reads as TGCAGTGCTAGAGATCTCATAGCGGGGGGAGGTAATGAGCAGTTCTTC.

This clonotype was seen at least ten times. The chain links TRBV10-3 to TRBJ2-3; tentative D call: TRBD2 (5 bases). Germline V gives CDR1 ENHRY, CDR2 SYGVKD. The CDR3 has 11 amino acids. V lost 4 bases, J lost 6 bases, and 5 bases lay in between. Here the CDR3 reads CAISGGDTQYF. CDR3 in DNA: TGTGCCATCAGTGGAGGGGATACGCAGTATTTT.

This clonotype has just one count. An end of the junction does not agree with germline; a read error may underlie this. The chain links TRBV7-2 to TRBJ1-5; a weak D match, TRBD1 (5 bases). The germline V gene encodes CDR1 SGHTA and CDR2 FQGNSA. The CDR3 consists of 14 residues. The CDR3, as DNA: TGTGCTAGCAGCTTTGGGGGGACTGGCCAGCCCCAGCATTTT. It codes for CASSFGGTGQPQHF.

This clonotype appeared a few times. The gene calls are TRBV6-5 and TRBJ1-2; D unresolved. The CDR3 loop spans 12 amino acids. Deletions cut 9 bases from V and 0 bases from J, with 8 bases between. The germline V gene has CDR1 MNHEY and CDR2 SVGAGI. DNA for the CDR3: TGTGCCAGTGGCCTTTCTAACTATGGCTACACCTTC. This gives the protein CASGLSNYGYTF.

V is TRBV11-2 and J is TRBJ2-1; D assignment may be TRBD1 or TRBD2 (6 bases each). The germline V gene has CDR1 SGHAT and CDR2 FQNNGV. Deletions cut 5 bases from V and 0 bases from J, with 8 bases between. The CDR3 sequence is 14 residues long. The chain's CDR3 is CASSRGLSYNEQFF. For the CDR3, the DNA is TGTGCCAGCAGCCGGGGGCTCTCCTACAATGAGCAGTTCTTC.

The V call is TRBV5-1, the J call TRBJ1-1; D gene unclear. The CDR3 is made up of 15 amino acids. Germline CDR1 and CDR2: SGHRS and YFSETQ. V gave up 2 bases and J gave up 3 bases, with 14 bases separating them. This chain's CDR3 is CASSFRGSKDTEAFF. The CDR3 region has the DNA TGCGCCAGCAGCTTCCGGGGTTCGAAGGACACTGAAGCTTTCTTT.

V is TRBV2 and J is TRBJ2-7; D perhaps matches TRBD2 (6 bases). The V end lost 7 bases, the J end lost 5 bases, and 12 bases lay between the germline ends. CDR3 length: 12 amino acids. Germline assignment: CDR1 SNHLY and CDR2 FYNNEI. This CDR3 reads CASKRDSHEQYF. In nucleotides, the CDR3 is TGTGCCAGCAAACGGGACTCTCACGAGCAGTACTTC.

The V and J genes are TRBV5-1 and TRBJ2-7, with D hard to call. CDR3 size: 14 residues. Germline lookup yields CDR1 SGHRS and CDR2 YFSETQ. The ends were cut back, 2 bases at V and 4 bases at J, with 13 bases in the middle. CDR3 amino acids: CASSFSFERYEQYF. The CDR3 nucleotides are TGCGCCAGCAGCTTCTCTTTCGAAAGGTACGAGCAGTACTTC.

This clonotype has a handful of counts. The chain employs TRBV7-9 and TRBJ1-1; possibly TRBD1 for D (6 bases). Germline values: CDR1 SEHNR, CDR2 FQNEAQ (reference sequence). Trimming stripped 0 bases from V and 8 bases from J, with 13 bases between. This CDR3 is 14 amino acids long. CDR3 residues: CASSLALGGREAFF. Written as DNA, the CDR3 is TGTGCCAGCAGCTTAGCGCTCGGGGGGCGGGAAGCTTTCTTT.

This clonotype was observed at least ten times. The chain combines TRBV5-1 with TRBJ1-5; 7 nucleotides align to TRBD1. Per germline, CDR1 SGHRS and CDR2 YFSETQ. V lost 0 bases, J lost 3 bases, and 3 bases stayed unmatched. CDR3 size: 15 residues. The CDR3 bases are TGCGCCAGCAGCTTGGAAGGGGGCTTCAATCAGCCCCAGCATTTT. It codes for CASSLEGGFNQPQHF.